Below, 25 T cell receptor beta chains from the same sample are listed, as sequenced in a study of regulatory T cells in long-lasting Graves disease. The authors built TCR beta libraries using iRepertoire HTBI primers and Arm-PCR of CDR3 regions. MiXCR, applied by TCRdb to the multiplex PCR reads, yields one record per CDR3 protein. The data contain 350,000 to 450,000 distinct CDR3 sequences, roughly a fifth of them singletons. Time point noted: persistent/refractory GD, antithyroid drugs over 5 years with positive TRAb. There was RNA extracted from PBMCs, and the TCR library was made from it. This sample comprised peripheral blood mononuclear cells (PBMCs), obtained when the disease was refractory, from a patient treated with antithyroid drugs. These receptors were taken from a female donor with Graves disease.

The chain links TRBV6-5 to TRBJ1-2; tentative D call: TRBD1 (5 bases). Trimming cost V 2 bases and J 4 bases, with 11 bases left between them. The CDR3 totals 14 residues. Germline CDR1 reads MNHEY; CDR2 reads SVGAGI. The DNA of the CDR3 is TGTGCCAGCAGTTACGGGACCGGGCCCTATGGCTACACCTTC. It codes for CASSYGTGPYGYTF.

The chain joins TRBV5-1 to TRBJ1-6; D perhaps matches TRBD1 (6 bases). The germline V gene encodes CDR1 SGHRS and CDR2 YFSETQ. Trimming pared 0 bases from V and 10 bases from J, leaving 11 bases between. There are 14 residues in the CDR3. The CDR3 DNA reads as TGCGCCAGCAGCTTGGAGGGGACACGGTCACCCCTCCACTTT. This translates into CASSLEGTRSPLHF.

This clonotype has just one count. This rearrangement joins TRBV19 to TRBJ1-5; 7 nucleotides line up with TRBD1. This CDR3 comprises 14 residues. From germline, CDR1 is LNHDA and CDR2 SQIVND (reference sequence). V was pared by 10 bases and J by 7 bases, with 13 bases of the junction left unmatched. The CDR3 region is CATTDRASGQPQHF. The CDR3 coding sequence is TGTGCCACCACAGACAGGGCGTCAGGACAGCCCCAGCATTTT.

On this clonotype itself: One base away lies a much larger clone, so this may be a sequencing read error. V gene TRBV28 combines with J gene TRBJ1-6; no definite D call. Looked up from germline, CDR1 is MDHEN and CDR2 is SYDVKM. V shed 8 bases and J shed 7 bases, with 18 bases lying between them. The CDR3 has 15 amino acids. CDR3 in amino acids: CASGTPAGSNSPLHF. CDR3 sequence (DNA): TGTGCCAGCGGTACCCCTGCGGGGTCCAATTCACCCCTCCACTTT.

The chain recombines TRBV5-1 with TRBJ1-2, with 7 bases fitting TRBD1. Trimming cost V 3 bases and J 4 bases; bases outside gene matches: 3. CDR1 is SGHRS, CDR2 YFSETQ, per germline. The CDR3 runs to 13 residues. The CDR3 DNA follows: TGCGCCAGCAGCTCTGGACAGGCCTATGGCTACACCTTC. This translates into CASSSGQAYGYTF.

This clonotype was observed many times. This chain connects TRBV18 to TRBJ2-5; 10 nucleotides agree with TRBD2. J was trimmed by 2 bases and V by 8 bases; bases with no gene match: 5. Looked up from germline, CDR1 is KGHSH and CDR2 is LQKENI. This CDR3 region has 14 residues. In DNA form, the CDR3 reads TGTGCCAGCAGCCGGACTAGCGGACAAGAGACCCAGTACTTC. The encoded protein is CASSRTSGQETQYF. Filled out from reference TRBV18 and TRBJ2-5, the complete variable domain reads NAGVMQNPRHLVRRRGQEARLRCSPMKGHSHVYWYRQLPEEGLKFMVYLQKENIIDESGMPKERFSAEFPKEGPSILRIQQVVRGDSAAYFCASSRTSGQETQYFGPGTRLLVL.

In its sample, this clonotype was seen many times. V gene TRBV2 combines with J gene TRBJ1-5; D possibly corresponds to TRBD1 (6 bases). Trimming pared 5 bases from V and 11 bases from J, leaving 16 bases between. Per germline, CDR1 SNHLY and CDR2 FYNNEI. CDR3 size: 13 residues. CDR3 region: CASSRTAPGAQHF. The CDR3, as DNA: TGTGCCAGCAGTAGGACAGCGCCGGGTGCCCAGCATTTT.

V is TRBV11-1 and J is TRBJ2-2, with 7 bases identical to TRBD2. The trim removed 8 bases at V and 6 bases at J, leaving 9 bases unmatched. CDR1 SGHAT and CDR2 FQDESV come from the germline V gene (reference sequence). The CDR3 is made up of 14 amino acids. The chain's CDR3 is CASGWAGEAGELFF. The CDR3 nucleotides are TGTGCCAGCGGGTGGGCGGGAGAAGCCGGGGAGCTGTTTTTT.

This clonotype was picked up many times. The chain has TRBV6-1 and TRBJ1-2; D gene ambiguous. The germline V gene encodes CDR1 MNHNS and CDR2 SASEGT. Trimming pared 2 bases from V and 7 bases from J, leaving 20 bases between. The CDR3 consists of 16 residues. CDR3 coding DNA: TGTGCCAGCAGTGAATGGCACGAGACCCTCGAGAGTGGCTACACCTTC. Protein: CASSEWHETLESGYTF.

This clonotype occurred many times. At one of its ends the junction is not consistent with the germline gene, which may arise from a read error. The CDR3 protein is CASSLGTSGSLF. DNA of the CDR3: TGTGCCAGCAGTCTCGGAACTAGCGGGAGCCTCTTC. V usage is TRBV28 and J usage is TRBJ2-4; the match to TRBD2 covers 11 bases. In germline, CDR1 is MDHEN, CDR2 SYDVKM. The CDR3 loop spans 12 amino acids.

In its sample, this clonotype was seen once. The V call is TRBV12-3 or TRBV12-4, the J call TRBJ2-7; 16 nucleotides match TRBD2. V shed 5 bases, J shed 3 bases, and the junction held 10 bases outside the gene matches. This CDR3 comprises 18 residues. The CDR3 sequence: CASSPGLAGGPRGYEQYF. The DNA of the CDR3 is TGTGCCAGCAGTCCGGGACTAGCGGGAGGGCCTCGCGGCTACGAGCAGTACTTC.

For this clonotype: This may come from a read error, since a much larger clone is one base off. The rearrangement joins TRBV6-4 to TRBJ1-2; 7 positions agree with TRBD1. Germline CDR1 MRHNA, CDR2 SNTAGT. The CDR3 is 16 amino acids. This chain's CDR3 is CASSYSPSGGFDGYTF. The CDR3 coding sequence is TGTGCCAGCAGTTACTCGCCATCAGGGGGATTCGACGGCTACACCTTC.

The rearrangement joins TRBV11-2 to TRBJ2-7; TRBD1 matches 8 bases. This CDR3 is built from 15 residues. The germline V gene has CDR1 SGHAT and CDR2 FQNNGV. V was clipped by 1 base and J by 3 bases; unmatched bases: 5. The CDR3 nucleotides are TGTGCCAGCAGCTTAGTGGGACAGGCGGTCTACGAGCAGTACTTC. Its protein product is CASSLVGQAVYEQYF.

The rearrangement links TRBV2 to TRBJ2-5, with TRBD2 identical over 11 bases. The CDR3 loop spans 16 amino acids. Per the germline V gene, CDR1 is SNHLY and CDR2 is FYNNEI. Trimming took 6 bases from V and 1 from J; bases not matched to a gene: 7. The CDR3 nucleotides are TGTGCCAGCAGCGACGGGACTAGCGGAGTCCAAGAGACCCAGTACTTC. It yields the protein CASSDGTSGVQETQYF.

The rearrangement uses TRBV14 and TRBJ2-2, with no clear D. Germline values: CDR1 SGHDN, CDR2 FVKESK. Trimming pared 1 base from V and 3 bases from J, leaving 12 bases between. There are 16 residues in the CDR3. CDR3 DNA sequence: TGTGCCAGCAGCCAAGTTCGCGGACGGGACACCGGGGAGCTGTTTTTT. This gives the protein CASSQVRGRDTGELFF.

The sample holds many counts of this clonotype. V and J are TRBV18 and TRBJ1-4; D unresolved. This CDR3 has 13 amino acids. V dropped 4 bases and J dropped 8 bases, with 11 bases sitting between them. Looked up from germline, CDR1 is KGHSH and CDR2 is LQKENI. The CDR3 coding sequence is TGTGCCAGCTCACTCGGCGGGGTCGAAAAACTGTTTTTT. This encodes CASSLGGVEKLFF.

J is TRBJ2-5 and V is TRBV5-1, with 7 nucleotides matching TRBD2. This CDR3 contains 15 residues. The V gene end was trimmed by 3 bases and the J gene end by 4 bases; junction bases not matched to a gene: 9. Germline values: CDR1 SGHRS, CDR2 YFSETQ. The CDR3 DNA sequence: TGCGCCAGCAGCTCCTTAGCGGGTTACGCAGAGACCCAGTACTTC. Amino acid sequence: CASSSLAGYAETQYF.

This clonotype was recorded many times. The chain employs TRBV12-3 or TRBV12-4 and TRBJ2-7, with D maybe TRBD2 (5 bases). CDR3 size: 13 residues. V was cut by 5 bases and J by 7 bases, with 15 bases left in between. Here the CDR3 reads CASSALGPGEQYF. The CDR3, as DNA: TGTGCCAGCAGTGCACTCGGTCCGGGGGAGCAGTACTTC.

This clonotype was seen repeatedly, ten times or more. J is TRBJ1-6 and V is TRBV28; D gene ambiguous. The CDR3 covers 15 residues. Germline lookup yields CDR1 MDHEN and CDR2 SYDVKM. Trimming stripped 5 bases from V and 4 bases from J, with 12 bases between. This CDR3 reads CASSNAVFYNSPLHF. The CDR3 bases are TGTGCCAGCAGTAACGCCGTCTTTTATAATTCACCCCTCCACTTT.

Ten or more counts support this clonotype. The CDR3 bases are TGTGCCAGCAGTACCATCCTCTACGAGCAGTACTTC. It translates to CASSTILYEQYF. J is TRBJ2-7 and V is TRBV28; D not resolved. Germline V gene data show CDR1 as MDHEN and CDR2 as SYDVKM. Trimming shortened V by 5 bases and J by 3 bases, and 8 bases separated the two germline ends. The CDR3 runs to 12 residues.

This clonotype was counted ten times or more. The chain employs TRBV28 and TRBJ1-1, with 8 bases that match TRBD1. Germline V gene lookup returns CDR1 MDHEN and CDR2 SYDVKM. This CDR3 has 14 residues. The V gene end was trimmed by 2 bases and the J gene end by 3 bases; junction bases not matched to a gene: 2. CDR3 bases: TGTGCCAGCAGTTTAGGGACAGGACACACTGAAGCTTTCTTT. As protein: CASSLGTGHTEAFF.

This clonotype occurred many times. The rearrangement links TRBV29-1 to TRBJ1-4, with D hard to call. The length of the CDR3 is 13 residues. Germline values: CDR1 SQVTM, CDR2 ANQGSEA. V was shortened by 3 bases and J by 7 bases, with 12 bases between the two germline ends. CDR3 bases: TGCAGCGTTGATAGCTCGGGTGGTGAAAAACTGTTTTTT. Protein product: CSVDSSGGEKLFF.

A single count supports this clonotype. Just one base apart from a much larger clone, this may be a read error. In this CDR3 the conserved last residue, phenylalanine or tryptophan, is missing, so a read error is likely. The limits of the CDR3 on the DNA are not certain, so only TCRdb's listed CDR3 is given. The J gene is TRBJ1-2, the V gene TRBV3-1; the D call TRBD1 from the table was never checked on the DNA. The CDR3 region is 12 residues in length, termini included. CDR1 and CDR2 from the germline V gene are LGHDT and YNNKEL (reference sequence). The CDR3 here is CASSQDFQGVTL.

This clonotype was picked up a small number of times. The V call is TRBV6-2 or TRBV6-3, the J call TRBJ1-1; D uncertain. Trimming shortened V by 4 bases and J by 1 base, and 10 bases separated the two germline ends. Germline lookup yields CDR1 MNHEY and CDR2 SVGEGT. CDR3 length: 14 amino acids. The CDR3: CASSFYGKNTEAFF. CDR3 nucleotide sequence: TGTGCCAGCAGTTTTTACGGTAAGAACACTGAAGCTTTCTTT.

V and J are TRBV11-3 and TRBJ2-1; 14 bases are a match to TRBD2. There are 18 residues in the CDR3. V shed 4 bases, J shed 6 bases, and the junction held 11 bases outside the gene matches. Germline-derived CDR1 and CDR2 are SGHNT and YENEEA. CDR3: CASSSQGTSGGPRNEQFF. The CDR3 coding sequence is TGTGCCAGCAGCTCCCAGGGGACTAGCGGGGGCCCACGCAATGAGCAGTTCTTC.